This entry describes one T cell receptor beta chain. These data originate in a study of blood T cell repertoires in COVID-19. Per the study methods: Reference gene primer amplification yielded estimated nucleated cell counts. The repertoire was sequenced with immunoSEQ multiplex PCR; TCRdb's copy has only in-frame clones and lacks some. V and J calls and clone size follow that table, whereas D and trimming were derived from the DNA. The sample yields 100,000 to 120,000 clones, approximately 82% seen once. This CDR3 is 14 amino acids long. The V gene end was trimmed by 6 bases and the J gene end by 6 bases; junction bases not matched to a gene: 8. Germline lookup yields CDR1 MNHEY and CDR2 SVGAGI.

The sequence was obtained from a woman at least 80 years old with acute or convalescent COVID-19. The sample taken for sequencing was peripheral blood. The V call is TRBV6-5, the J call TRBJ1-2; 9 bases fit TRBD1. CDR3 amino acids: CASRYTGTGNGYTF. CDR3 DNA sequence: TGTGCCAGCAGATACACCGGGACAGGGAATGGCTACACCTTC.